This T cell receptor (beta chain) was sequenced for a study of vaccination and CD4 T cells after COVID-19. The overall study: SARS-CoV-2, HCoV-NL63, HCoV-OC43 and HCoV-229E supplied the overlapping spike peptides used to stimulate cells. Controls used CEFX viral epitopes (positive), HIV-1 Nef peptides (negative), or no peptide.

This sample's treatment: roughly ten-day PBMC culture with coronavirus spike peptide pools or control peptides (ViraFEST assay). It was before the COVID-19 pandemic (2011-2018) that the unexposed donor's CD4+ T cells were collected. After being plated at two million per well, PBMCs were cultured with about 10 IU/ml IL-2 and 10 ug/ml peptide pools. These CD4+ T cells came from roughly eleven-day cultures by negative selection. As concerns this clonotype: Its specificity is not known.

The Oncomine TCR Beta short-read assay was applied to DNA of cultured CD4+ T cells. The template was genomic DNA from cultured CD4+ T cells. TCRdb re-called the PCR reads through MiXCR, storing one row per CDR3 protein. Counted here are around 8,400 distinct CDR3 sequences, 41% occurring once; the ten biggest clones make up about 32%. Germline-derived CDR1 and CDR2 are KGHDR and SFDVKD. Trimming removed 5 bases from V and 4 bases from J; junction bases left unmatched: 14. The CDR3 extends over 18 amino acids. V gene TRBV24-1 combines with J gene TRBJ2-1, with 9 positions matching TRBD2. Sample: CD4+ T cells from blood, cultured in vitro. This receptor was taken from a human donor in good health. The CDR3 loop is CATSVGPSSGSAYNEQFF. Written as DNA, the CDR3 is TGTGCCACCAGTGTGGGGCCTAGTAGCGGGAGCGCGTACAATGAGCAGTTCTTC.